This is a list of T cell receptor beta chains from one sample in a study of T cells after yellow fever vaccination. TCRdb passed the 5' RACE reads through MiXCR, listing each CDR3 protein once. The table has about 120,000 distinct CDR3 sequences, about 8.8% seen once. Sequences were derived from CD8+ T cells sorted from PBMCs, sampled on the day of the yellow fever booster vaccination. The receptors stem from a man aged 18 to 29 who received the YFV17D yellow fever vaccine. Each CDR3 is given with its conserved first and last residue. Each record gives: J gene, D gene, V gene, clone size, CDR3 protein, CDR3 DNA. D genes are given only for firm matches. Clone size is shown for a subset of rows, as once, few, many or a class of expanded clone.

TRBJ2-2 | TRBD1 | TRBV29-1 | few | CSVDRGGGGELFF | TGCAGCGTGGACAGGGGAGGTGGCGGGGAGCTGTTTTTT
TRBJ1-5 | . | TRBV12-3/TRBV12-4 | . | CASSPPGQRNQPQHF | TGTGCCAGCAGTCCCCCGGGGCAGCGCAATCAGCCCCAGCATTTT
TRBJ1-3 | . | TRBV20-1 | few | CSARGRRMGGNTIYF | TGCAGTGCTAGAGGGAGGAGGATGGGTGGAAACACCATATATTTT
TRBJ2-7 | TRBD1 | TRBV12-3/TRBV12-4 | few | CASRDRATYEQYF | TGTGCCAGCCGGGACAGGGCGACCTACGAGCAGTACTTC
TRBJ2-3 | TRBD2 | TRBV12-3/TRBV12-4 | . | CASSSPGLAGAGSDTQYF | TGTGCCAGCAGTTCTCCGGGACTAGCGGGGGCCGGGTCAGATACGCAGTATTTT
TRBJ2-4 | . | TRBV4-1 | few | CASSPAVLAKNIQYF | TGCGCCAGCAGCCCGGCTGTTCTAGCCAAAAACATTCAGTACTTC
TRBJ2-2 | TRBD2 | TRBV13 | . | CASSFGPGGTGELFF | TGTGCCAGCAGCTTTGGTCCGGGGGGGACCGGGGAGCTGTTTTTT
TRBJ2-3 | TRBD2 | TRBV7-9 | few | CASSRGGSGGTDTQYF | TGTGCCAGCAGCCGTGGTGGTAGCGGGGGAACAGATACGCAGTATTTT
TRBJ2-5 | . | TRBV7-9 | . | CASSPSGEETQYF | TGTGCCAGCAGCCCCTCGGGGGAAGAGACCCAGTACTTC
TRBJ2-1 | . | TRBV7-3 | few | CASSHQIYSANNEQFF | TGTGCCAGCAGCCACCAAATATACTCGGCAAACAATGAGCAGTTCTTC
TRBJ1-6 | TRBD1 | TRBV27 | . | CASSLEETGHNSPLHF | TGTGCCAGCAGTTTAGAGGAGACAGGGCATAATTCACCCCTCCACTTT
TRBJ2-7 | . | TRBV20-1 | . | CSATSGGGYEQYF | TGCAGTGCTACTTCAGGGGGAGGTTACGAGCAGTACTTC
TRBJ1-5 | . | TRBV19 | few | CASSLSGVVQPQHF | TGTGCCAGTAGTCTATCAGGGGTGGTTCAGCCCCAGCATTTT
TRBJ1-2 | . | TRBV7-9 | few | CASSLARDLSSGYTF | TGTGCCAGCAGCTTAGCCCGGGACCTCTCCTCGGGCTACACCTTC
TRBJ1-2 | . | TRBV12-3/TRBV12-4 | . | CASTLGGHYGYTF | TGTGCCAGCACCTTGGGGGGACACTATGGCTACACCTTC
TRBJ2-7 | . | TRBV27 | few | CASSFKPPYEQYF | TGTGCCAGCAGTTTCAAACCCCCGTATGAGCAGTACTTC
TRBJ1-5 | . | TRBV12-3/TRBV12-4 | . | CASTRAGNSNQPQHF | TGTGCCAGCACCCGGGCGGGGAATAGCAATCAGCCCCAGCATTTT
TRBJ2-1 | . | TRBV6-5 | . | CASSYGQPNEQFF | TGTGCCAGCAGTTACGGGCAGCCGAATGAGCAGTTCTTC
TRBJ1-1 | . | TRBV4-3 | few | CASSQDHQEQGALGTEAFF | TGCGCCAGCAGCCAAGATCACCAGGAACAGGGAGCGTTGGGGACTGAAGCTTTCTTT
TRBJ1-1 | . | TRBV10-2 | . | CASSESRVGGTEAFF | TGCGCCAGCAGTGAGTCGAGGGTCGGGGGAACTGAAGCTTTCTTT
TRBJ1-1 | . | TRBV10-3 | few | CAISGPGTSNTEAFF | TGTGCCATCAGTGGGCCAGGGACCTCGAACACTGAAGCTTTCTTT
TRBJ1-1 | . | TRBV9 | . | CASSGRTPAGVQVAFF | TGTGCCAGCAGCGGACGGACCCCCGCGGGGGTTCAGGTAGCTTTCTTT
TRBJ2-3 | . | TRBV6-2/TRBV6-3 | many | CASSRPDTQYF | TGTGCCAGCAGTCGGCCAGATACGCAGTATTTT
TRBJ2-5 | . | TRBV12-3/TRBV12-4 | . | CASSHPGLGGTQYF | TGTGCCAGCAGTCACCCCGGACTGGGCGGGACCCAGTACTTC
TRBJ2-2 | . | TRBV4-3 | many | CASSHPRAGELFF | TGCGCCAGCAGCCATCCCCGAGCCGGGGAGCTGTTTTTT
TRBJ1-2 | . | TRBV6-5 | . | CASSPQGSGYTF | TGTGCCAGCAGTCCACAGGGTAGTGGCTACACCTTC
TRBJ2-1 | . | TRBV6-1 | few | CASSEFNVRPRNNEQFF | TGTGCCAGCAGTGAATTTAATGTCCGGCCGCGTAACAATGAGCAGTTCTTC
TRBJ2-5 | . | TRBV24-1 | . | CATSGQPYQETQYF | TGTGCCACCAGTGGACAGCCGTACCAAGAGACCCAGTACTTC
TRBJ1-2 | . | TRBV27 | . | CASSLSLGFNYGYTF | TGTGCCAGCAGCCTAAGTCTAGGGTTTAACTATGGCTACACCTTC
TRBJ1-2 | . | TRBV29-1 | few | CSVEKDGNYGYTF | TGCAGCGTTGAGAAGGACGGAAACTATGGCTACACCTTC
TRBJ2-5 | . | TRBV7-2 | . | CASSPAGTVTWETQYF | TGTGCCAGCAGCCCCGCGGGGACAGTCACATGGGAGACCCAGTACTTC
TRBJ2-5 | TRBD2 | TRBV4-3 | . | CASSRYGPSGGETQYF | TGCGCCAGCAGCCGGTACGGGCCTAGCGGGGGTGAGACCCAGTACTTC
TRBJ2-7 | . | TRBV6-6 | few | CASSYSNPTYEQYF | TGTGCCAGCAGTTACTCGAATCCTACCTACGAGCAGTACTTC
TRBJ2-3 | TRBD1 | TRBV4-3 | few | CASSQDWVGTGGRDTQYF | TGCGCCAGCAGCCAAGATTGGGTGGGGACAGGGGGGCGAGATACGCAGTATTTT
TRBJ2-7 | TRBD1 | TRBV6-5 | few | CASSYSPGDRATYEQYF | TGTGCCAGCAGTTACTCGCCGGGGGACAGGGCTACCTACGAGCAGTACTTC
TRBJ1-2 | TRBD1 | TRBV2 | . | CASRRTGGNYGYTF | TGTGCCAGCAGGCGGACAGGGGGCAACTATGGCTACACCTTC